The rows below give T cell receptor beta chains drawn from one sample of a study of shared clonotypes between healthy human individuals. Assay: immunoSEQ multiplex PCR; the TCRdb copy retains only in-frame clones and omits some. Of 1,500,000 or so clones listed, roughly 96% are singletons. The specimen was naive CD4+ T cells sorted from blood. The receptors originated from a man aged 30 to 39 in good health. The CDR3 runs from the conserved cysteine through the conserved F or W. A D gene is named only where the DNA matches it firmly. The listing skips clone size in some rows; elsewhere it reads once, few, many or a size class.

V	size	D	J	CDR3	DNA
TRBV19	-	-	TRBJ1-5	CASSPGVFRNQPQHF	TGTGCCAGTAGTCCAGGGGTTTTTCGCAATCAGCCCCAGCATTTT
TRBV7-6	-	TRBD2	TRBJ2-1	CASSLAALTSANDNEQFF	TGTGCCAGCAGCTTAGCTGCCCTGACTAGCGCCAACGACAATGAGCAGTTCTTC
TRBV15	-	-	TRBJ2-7	CATSRDHGYEQYF	TGTGCCACCAGCAGAGATCATGGATACGAGCAGTACTTC
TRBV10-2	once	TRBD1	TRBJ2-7	CASSERRGQVYEQYF	TGCGCCAGCAGTGAGCGAAGGGGACAGGTCTACGAGCAGTACTTC
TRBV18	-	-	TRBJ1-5	CASSPLPTNQPQHF	TGTGCCAGCTCACCCCTTCCGACAAATCAGCCCCAGCATTTT
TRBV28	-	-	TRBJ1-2	CASSPGDLYGYTF	TGTGCCAGCAGTCCAGGGGATCTCTATGGCTACACCTTC
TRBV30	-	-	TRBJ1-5	CAWSPTARGNQPQHF	TGTGCCTGGAGCCCGACCGCCAGGGGCAATCAGCCCCAGCATTTT
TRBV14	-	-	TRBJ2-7	CASSQGMASYEQYF	TGTGCCAGCAGCCAGGGGATGGCTTCCTACGAGCAGTACTTC
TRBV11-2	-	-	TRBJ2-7	CASSLLSGAVYEQYF	TGTGCCAGCAGTCTTTTGTCGGGGGCGGTCTACGAGCAGTACTTC
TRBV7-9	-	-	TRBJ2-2	CASSHRRGGAGELFF	TGTGCCAGCAGCCATCGGCGAGGAGGTGCCGGGGAGCTGTTTTTT
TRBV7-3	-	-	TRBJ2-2	CASSSDSGTGNTGELFF	TGTGCCAGCAGCTCAGATTCCGGGACGGGGAACACCGGGGAGCTGTTTTTT
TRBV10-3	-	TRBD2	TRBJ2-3	CAISDTSGRPDTQYF	TGTGCCATCAGTGACACTAGCGGGAGGCCCGATACGCAGTATTTT
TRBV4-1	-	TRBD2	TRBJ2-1	CASSQFALAGGVEQFF	TGCGCCAGCAGCCAATTTGCCCTAGCGGGAGGTGTGGAGCAGTTCTTC
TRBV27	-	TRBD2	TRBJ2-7	CASSSVGLAGGSSYEQYF	TGTGCCAGCAGTTCAGTTGGACTAGCGGGAGGGAGCTCCTACGAGCAGTACTTC
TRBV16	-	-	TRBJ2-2	CASSPSGSLNTGELFF	TGTGCCAGCAGCCCCTCGGGGTCCCTGAACACCGGGGAGCTGTTTTTT
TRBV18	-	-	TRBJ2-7	CASSPAGRAAYEQYF	TGTGCCAGCTCACCGGCTGGCAGGGCGGCCTACGAGCAGTACTTC
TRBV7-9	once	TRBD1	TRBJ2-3	CASSISGQANTDTQYF	TGTGCCAGCAGCATTAGTGGACAGGCAAACACAGATACGCAGTATTTT
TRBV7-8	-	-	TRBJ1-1	CASSRQVPAGGTEAFF	TGTGCCAGCAGCCGTCAGGTCCCTGCAGGAGGCACTGAAGCTTTCTTT
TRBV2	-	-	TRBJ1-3	CASSLFEGTGNTIYF	TGTGCCAGCAGTTTGTTTGAGGGAACTGGAAACACCATATATTTT
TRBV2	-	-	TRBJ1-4	CASKKSNEKLFF	TGTGCCAGCAAGAAGTCTAATGAAAAACTGTTTTTT
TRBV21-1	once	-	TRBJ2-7	CASSKENPGQGFDEQYF	TGTGCCAGCAGCAAAGAGAACCCGGGACAGGGTTTCGACGAGCAGTACTTC
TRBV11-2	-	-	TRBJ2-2	CASSLLGSGQELFF	TGTGCCAGCAGCTTATTGGGGTCGGGCCAAGAGCTGTTTTTT
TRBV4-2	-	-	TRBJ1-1	CASSQESQSEAFF	TGTGCCAGCAGCCAAGAGTCACAGTCTGAAGCTTTCTTT
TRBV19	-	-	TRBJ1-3	CASRQQVSGNTIYF	TGTGCCAGTAGACAACAGGTTTCTGGAAACACCATATATTTT
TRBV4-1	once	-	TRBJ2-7	CASSQFAHISTSEQYF	TGCGCCAGCAGCCAATTCGCCCATATATCTACGAGCGAGCAGTACTTC
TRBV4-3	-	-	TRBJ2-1	CASSQDYRSYNEQFF	TGCGCCAGCAGCCAAGACTACCGGTCCTACAATGAGCAGTTCTTC
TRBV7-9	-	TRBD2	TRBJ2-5	CATNKLAGDQETQYF	TGTGCCACTAACAAACTAGCGGGGGACCAAGAGACCCAGTACTTC
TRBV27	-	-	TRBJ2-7	CASSLEAWGRQYF	TGTGCCAGCAGCCTGGAGGCCTGGGGGAGACAGTACTTC
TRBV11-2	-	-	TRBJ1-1	CASSLVDPSNTEAFF	TGTGCCAGCAGCTTAGTAGACCCGTCGAACACTGAAGCTTTCTTT
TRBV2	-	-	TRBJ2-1	CASSVRGEQFF	TGTGCCAGCAGTGTCCGGGGGGAGCAGTTCTTC
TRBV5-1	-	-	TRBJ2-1	CASTSRGNNEQFF	TGCGCCAGCACAAGTCGGGGAAACAATGAGCAGTTCTTC
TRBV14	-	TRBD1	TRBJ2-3	CASSQAQGAFLYF	TGTGCCAGCAGCCAAGCCCAGGGGGCTTTCTTGTATTTT
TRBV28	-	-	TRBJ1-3	CASSQGPGGGNTIYF	TGTGCCAGCAGTCAAGGACCTGGAGGGGGAAACACCATATATTTT
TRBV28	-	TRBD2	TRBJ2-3	CASSPPGLAESTDTQYF	TGTGCCAGCAGTCCCCCGGGACTAGCGGAAAGCACAGATACGCAGTATTTT
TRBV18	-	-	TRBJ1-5	CASSPPSSDRAYPQHF	TGTGCCAGCTCACCACCGAGTTCCGACCGTGCTTACCCCCAGCATTTT
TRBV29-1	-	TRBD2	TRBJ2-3	CSVERGPSGSLSTDTQYF	TGCAGCGTTGAACGGGGGCCTAGCGGGAGCCTCAGCACAGATACGCAGTATTTT
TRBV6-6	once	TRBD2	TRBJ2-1	CASRRTSGSYEQFF	TGTGCCAGCAGACGGACTAGCGGGAGCTATGAGCAGTTCTTC
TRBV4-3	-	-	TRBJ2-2	CASSLERFATGELFF	TGCGCCAGCAGCCTGGAGCGCTTCGCCACCGGGGAGCTGTTTTTT
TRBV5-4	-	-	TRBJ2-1	CASSLGRGPPYNEQFF	TGTGCCAGCAGCTTGGGCAGGGGACCCCCCTACAATGAGCAGTTCTTC
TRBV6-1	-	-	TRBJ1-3	CASSEHVNTGNTIYF	TGTGCCAGCAGCGAACACGTCAATACTGGAAACACCATATATTTT
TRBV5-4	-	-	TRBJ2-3	CASSLWTTDTQYF	TGTGCCAGCAGCTTGTGGACCACAGATACGCAGTATTTT
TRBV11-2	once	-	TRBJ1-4	CASSLSPATNEKLFF	TGTGCCAGCAGCTTAAGTCCGGCAACTAATGAAAAACTGTTTTTT
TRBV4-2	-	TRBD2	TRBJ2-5	CASSQAPGGGLQETQYF	TGTGCCAGCAGCCAGGCCCCCGGGGGAGGGCTACAAGAGACCCAGTACTTC
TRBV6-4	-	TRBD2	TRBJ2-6	CASSEAGAGANVLTF	TGTGCCAGCAGTGAAGCGGGAGCTGGGGCCAACGTCCTGACTTTC
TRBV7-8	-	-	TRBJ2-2	CASSRIDTGELFF	TGTGCCAGCAGCCGAATTGACACCGGGGAGCTGTTTTTT
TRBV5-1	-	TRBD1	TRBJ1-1	CASSQNQGDTEAFF	TGCGCCAGCAGCCAAAATCAGGGGGACACTGAAGCTTTCTTT
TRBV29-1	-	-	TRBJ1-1	CSVGGQSGVVRGAFF	TGCAGCGTTGGGGGTCAAAGCGGAGTAGTAAGGGGAGCTTTCTTT
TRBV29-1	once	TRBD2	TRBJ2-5	CSVRGGKTGKETQYF	TGCAGCGTTCGGGGGGGGAAGACGGGAAAAGAGACCCAGTACTTC
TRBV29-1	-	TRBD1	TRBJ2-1	CSVDGQGIDEQFF	TGCAGCGTGGACGGACAGGGGATCGATGAGCAGTTCTTC
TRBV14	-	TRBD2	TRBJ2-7	CASSGLADYEQYF	TGTGCCAGCAGCGGACTAGCGGACTACGAGCAGTACTTC
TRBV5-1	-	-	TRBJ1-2	CASSLHTPPGTYGYTF	TGCGCCAGCAGCTTACACACCCCACCGGGCACTTATGGCTACACCTTC